The 13 T cell receptor beta chains below were found in one sample sequenced in a study of T cells in Graves' hyperthyroidism and ophthalmopathy. Authors of the study amplified TCR beta CDR3 regions from RNA transcripts. The HTBI primer set was used in a first-round RT-PCR of the TCR CDR3. TCRdb re-called the multiplex PCR reads through MiXCR, storing one row per CDR3 protein. The data show about 180,000 distinct CDR3 sequences, around 15% seen once. Sequencing was carried out using blood. The source is a woman aged 45-60 years with Graves' hyperthyroidism.

The sample holds a few counts of this clonotype. This chain uses TRBV7-9 with TRBJ2-2; D is unclear. The CDR3 spans 18 residues. Trimming pared 3 bases from V and 1 base from J, leaving 18 bases between. CDR1 is SEHNR and CDR2 is FQNEAQ in the germline V gene (reference sequence). CDR3: CASSFDITKLMNTGELFF. DNA for the CDR3: TGTGCCAGCAGCTTCGACATCACCAAACTAATGAACACCGGGGAGCTGTTTTTT.

This clonotype was picked up many times. V gene TRBV6-1 combines with J gene TRBJ2-1; 12 bases line up with TRBD2. This CDR3 has 13 residues. V shed 8 bases, J shed 15 bases, and the junction held 11 bases outside the gene matches. Germline CDR1 is MNHNS and CDR2 is SASEGT. CDR3 DNA: TGTGCCAGCGTTCTAGCGGGGGGGCCTGAGGGGTTCTTC. Translation gives CASVLAGGPEGFF.

This clonotype was seen a few times. The chain couples TRBV18 to TRBJ2-3; D possibly corresponds to TRBD1 (5 bases). In germline, CDR1 is KGHSH, CDR2 LQKENI. Trimming left V 1 base short and J 1 base short, with 9 bases between. CDR3 length: 15 amino acids. Written as DNA, the CDR3 is TGTGCCAGCTCACCACAGGGGCGCGGCACAGATACGCAGTATTTT. It codes for CASSPQGRGTDTQYF.

This clonotype has ten or more counts. The V and J genes are TRBV3-1 and TRBJ2-7; the D is unclear. This CDR3 is 14 amino acids long. With 4 bases removed from V and 2 bases from J, the gap between germline ends came to 12 bases. Germline V CDR1 and CDR2: LGHDT, YNNKEL (reference sequence). For the CDR3, the DNA is TGTGCCAGCAGCCCGGATCTTAATGCCTACGAGCAGTACTTC. Translated: CASSPDLNAYEQYF.

The chain combines TRBV12-3 or TRBV12-4 with TRBJ1-3, with D uncertain. This CDR3 is built from 16 residues. With 8 bases removed from V and 2 bases from J, the gap between germline ends came to 19 bases. CDR3 sequence reads: CASRYIRPGPGNTIYF. CDR3 in DNA: TGTGCCAGCCGGTATATAAGGCCAGGTCCTGGAAACACCATATATTTT.

The chain recombines TRBV2 with TRBJ1-3; D ambiguous. The CDR3 runs to 15 residues. The germline CDR1 and CDR2 sequences are SNHLY and FYNNEI. V lost 8 bases to trimming and J lost 1 base, with 15 bases between them. CDR3 protein: CASRNRGVSGNTIYF. CDR3 coding DNA: TGTGCCAGCCGAAACCGCGGGGTGTCTGGAAACACCATATATTTT.

The J gene is TRBJ1-3, the V gene TRBV7-6; no firm D call. This CDR3 has 14 amino acids. The V and J ends lost 4 bases and 4 bases respectively, with 11 bases between them. Germline V CDR1 and CDR2: SGHVS, FNYEAQ. The CDR3 DNA reads TGTGCCAGCAGCTCCCCTACAGCCGGAAACACCATATATTTT. It is translated as CASSSPTAGNTIYF. Combining the CDR3 with reference TRBV7-6 and TRBJ1-3 gives the whole variable domain GAGVSQSPRYKVTKRGQDVALRCDPISGHVSLYWYRQALGQGPEFLTYFNYEAQQDKSGLPNDRFSAERPEGSISTLTIQRTEQRDSAMYRCASSSPTAGNTIYFGEGSWLTVV.

This clonotype was recorded many times. The chain joins TRBV29-1 to TRBJ2-3; D not resolved. The CDR3 totals 12 residues. V dropped 5 bases and J dropped 2 bases, with 8 bases sitting between them. Germline V gene data show CDR1 as SQVTM and CDR2 as ANQGSEA. In DNA, the CDR3 is TGCAGCGTTAATCTCCTCACAGATACGCAGTATTTT. It encodes CSVNLLTDTQYF.

In this sample, this clonotype turned up many times. V and J are TRBV27 and TRBJ2-3; tentatively, D is TRBD1 (7 bases). From germline, CDR1 is MNHEY and CDR2 SMNVEV (reference sequence). Trimming took 1 base from V and 3 from J, leaving 11 bases between them. The CDR3 sequence is 15 residues long. The CDR3 bases are TGTGCCAGCAGTTTATTGGAGGGGGCGACAGATACGCAGTATTTT. Translating it yields CASSLLEGATDTQYF.

At least ten counts were recorded for this clonotype. The chain uses TRBV6-6 and TRBJ1-2; a weak D match, TRBD1 (6 bases). Germline V gene data show CDR1 as MNHNY and CDR2 as SVGAGI (reference sequence). The CDR3 consists of 15 residues. V was trimmed by 0 bases and J by 8 bases, leaving 16 bases between them. The CDR3 here is CASSYSEGVRGGYTF. In DNA form, the CDR3 reads TGTGCCAGCAGTTACTCTGAGGGGGTCCGAGGGGGCTACACCTTC.

This clonotype was observed many times. The chain has TRBV2 and TRBJ2-3, with 7 positions matching TRBD2. Germline V gene sequence: CDR1 SNHLY, CDR2 FYNNEI. The CDR3 covers 19 residues. V shed 5 bases and J 1 base; nucleotides not matched to a gene: 18. The CDR3 here is CASSTKFGRDYSRTDTQYF. The CDR3 DNA reads as TGTGCCAGCAGTACAAAATTCGGCCGGGACTACTCCCGCACAGATACGCAGTATTTT.

This clonotype turned up a few times. This chain connects TRBV29-1 to TRBJ2-7; TRBD1 matches at 7 bases. Germline values: CDR1 SQVTM, CDR2 ANQGSEA. This CDR3 spans 16 amino acids. Germline trimming cut 1 base from V and 2 bases from J; bases unmatched to any gene: 11. CDR3 DNA: TGCAGCGTTGAAGGGTCTGGGGACAGCTTGGCCTACGAGCAGTACTTC. This gives the protein CSVEGSGDSLAYEQYF.

This clonotype has a count of ten or more. The chain couples TRBV15 to TRBJ1-2; weak D call: TRBD1 (5 bases). Trimming stripped 5 bases from V and 4 bases from J, with 20 bases between. Germline CDR1 LNHNV, CDR2 YYDKDF (reference sequence). This CDR3 comprises 16 residues. This CDR3 reads CATSRGGSDPFYGYTF. The DNA for the CDR3 is TGTGCCACCAGCCGCGGGGGGTCCGATCCCTTCTATGGCTACACCTTC.